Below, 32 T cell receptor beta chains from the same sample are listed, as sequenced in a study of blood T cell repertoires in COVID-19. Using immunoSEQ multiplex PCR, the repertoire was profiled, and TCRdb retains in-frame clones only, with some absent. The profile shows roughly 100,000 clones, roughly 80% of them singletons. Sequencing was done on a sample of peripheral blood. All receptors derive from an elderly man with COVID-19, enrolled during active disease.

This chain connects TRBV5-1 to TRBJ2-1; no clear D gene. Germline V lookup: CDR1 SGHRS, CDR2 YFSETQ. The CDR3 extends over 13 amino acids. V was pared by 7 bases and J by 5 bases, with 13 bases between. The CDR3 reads CASAFRVHNEQFF. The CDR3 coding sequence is TGCGCCAGCGCCTTCCGGGTCCACAATGAGCAGTTCTTC.

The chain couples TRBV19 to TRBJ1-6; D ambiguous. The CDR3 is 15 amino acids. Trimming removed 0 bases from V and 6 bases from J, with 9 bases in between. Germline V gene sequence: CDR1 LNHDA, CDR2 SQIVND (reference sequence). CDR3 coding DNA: TGTGCCAGTAGTATAGATCGAACAGTTAATTCACCCCTCCACTTT. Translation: CASSIDRTVNSPLHF.

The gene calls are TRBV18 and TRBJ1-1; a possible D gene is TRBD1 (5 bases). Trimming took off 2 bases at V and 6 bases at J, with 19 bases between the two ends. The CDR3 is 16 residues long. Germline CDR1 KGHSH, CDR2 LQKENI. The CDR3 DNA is TGTGCCAGCTCACCAGTTATTCAGGGTTTGTACGCTGAAGCTTTCTTT. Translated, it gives CASSPVIQGLYAEAFF.

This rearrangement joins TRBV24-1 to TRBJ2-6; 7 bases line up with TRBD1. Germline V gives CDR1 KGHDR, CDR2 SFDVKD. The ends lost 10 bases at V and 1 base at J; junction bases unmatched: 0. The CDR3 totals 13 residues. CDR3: CATQGSGANVLTF. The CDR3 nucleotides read TGTGCCACACAGGGGTCTGGGGCCAACGTCCTGACTTTC.

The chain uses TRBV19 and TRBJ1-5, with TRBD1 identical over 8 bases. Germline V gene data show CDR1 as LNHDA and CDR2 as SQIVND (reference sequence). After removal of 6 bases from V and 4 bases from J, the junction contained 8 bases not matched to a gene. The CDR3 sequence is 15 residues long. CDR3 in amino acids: CASSRGQVGNQPQHF. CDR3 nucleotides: TGTGCCAGTAGCCGGGGACAGGTAGGGAATCAGCCCCAGCATTTT.

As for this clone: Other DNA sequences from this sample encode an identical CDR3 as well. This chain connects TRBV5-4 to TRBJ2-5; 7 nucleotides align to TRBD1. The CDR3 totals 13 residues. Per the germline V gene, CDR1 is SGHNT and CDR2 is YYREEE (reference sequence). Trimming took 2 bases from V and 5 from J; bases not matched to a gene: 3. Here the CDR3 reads CASSLGGVETQYF. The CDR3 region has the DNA TGTGCCAGCAGCTTAGGGGGCGTCGAGACCCAGTACTTC.

CDR3 in DNA: TGTGCCAGTTCGGGGGGGCATACTGAAGCTTTCTTT. The encoded protein is CASSGGHTEAFF. The genes are TRBV27 and TRBJ1-1; tentatively, D is TRBD1 (6 bases). Germline CDR1 and CDR2: MNHEY and SMNVEV (reference sequence). Trimming cost V 9 bases and J 5 bases, with 13 bases left between them. CDR3 length: 12 residues.

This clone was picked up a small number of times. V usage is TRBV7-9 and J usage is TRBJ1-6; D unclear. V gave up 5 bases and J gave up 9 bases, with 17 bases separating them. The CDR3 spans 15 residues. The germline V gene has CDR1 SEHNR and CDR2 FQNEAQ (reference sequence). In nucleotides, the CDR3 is TGTGCCAGCAGCCGGAGCGATGAACACGGTTCACCCCTCCACTTT. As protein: CASSRSDEHGSPLHF.

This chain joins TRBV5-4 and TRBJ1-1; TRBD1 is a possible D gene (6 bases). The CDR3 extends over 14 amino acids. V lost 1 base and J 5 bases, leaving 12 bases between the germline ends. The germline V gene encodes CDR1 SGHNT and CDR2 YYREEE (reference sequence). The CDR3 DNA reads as TGTGCCAGCAGCTTGTTACAGGGAGTAACTGAAGCTTTCTTT. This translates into CASSLLQGVTEAFF.

The CDR3 loop reads CASRSGLSVHEQFF. The DNA for the CDR3 is TGTGCCAGCAGATCCGGACTTAGTGTACATGAGCAGTTCTTC. The chain couples TRBV28 to TRBJ2-1; D might be TRBD2 (5 bases). The CDR3 has 14 residues. V lost 6 bases to trimming and J lost 8 bases, with 17 bases between them. Germline CDR1 and CDR2: MDHEN and SYDVKM. Full variable domain (outside the CDR3, taken from reference TRBV28 and TRBJ2-1): DVKVTQSSRYLVKRTGEKVFLECVQDMDHENMFWYRQDPGLGLRLIYFSYDVKMKEKGDIPEGYSVSREKKERFSLILESASTNQTSMYLCASRSGLSVHEQFFGPGTRLTVL.

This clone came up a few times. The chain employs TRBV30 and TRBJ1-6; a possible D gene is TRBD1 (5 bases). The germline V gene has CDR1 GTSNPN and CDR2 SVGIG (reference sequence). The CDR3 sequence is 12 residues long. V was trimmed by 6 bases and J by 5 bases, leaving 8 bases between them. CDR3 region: CACRQNNSPLHF. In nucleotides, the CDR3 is TGTGCCTGCCGACAGAATAATTCACCCCTCCACTTT.

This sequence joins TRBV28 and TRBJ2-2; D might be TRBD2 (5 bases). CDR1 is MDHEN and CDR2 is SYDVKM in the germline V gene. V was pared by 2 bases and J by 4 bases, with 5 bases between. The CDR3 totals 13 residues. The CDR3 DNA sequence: TGTGCCAGCAGTTTAGGAGGCACCGGGGAGCTGTTTTTT. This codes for CASSLGGTGELFF. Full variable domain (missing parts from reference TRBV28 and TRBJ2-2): DVKVTQSSRYLVKRTGEKVFLECVQDMDHENMFWYRQDPGLGLRLIYFSYDVKMKEKGDIPEGYSVSREKKERFSLILESASTNQTSMYLCASSLGGTGELFFGEGSRLTVL.

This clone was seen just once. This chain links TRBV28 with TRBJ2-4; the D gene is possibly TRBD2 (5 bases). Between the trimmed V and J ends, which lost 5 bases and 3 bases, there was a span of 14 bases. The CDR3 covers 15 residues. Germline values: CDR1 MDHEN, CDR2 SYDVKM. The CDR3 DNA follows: TGTGCCAGCAGTACCTCCGGACTGAACAAAAACATTCAGTACTTC. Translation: CASSTSGLNKNIQYF.

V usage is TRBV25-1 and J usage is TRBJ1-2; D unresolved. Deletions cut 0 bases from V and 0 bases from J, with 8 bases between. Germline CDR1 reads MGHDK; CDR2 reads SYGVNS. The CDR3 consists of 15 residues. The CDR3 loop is CASSEYSSSNYGYTF. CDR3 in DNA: TGTGCCAGCAGTGAATATAGTAGCTCTAACTATGGCTACACCTTC.

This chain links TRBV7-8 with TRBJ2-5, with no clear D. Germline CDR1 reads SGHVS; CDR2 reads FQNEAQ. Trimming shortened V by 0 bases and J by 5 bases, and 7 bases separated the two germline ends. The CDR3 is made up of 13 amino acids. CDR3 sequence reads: CASSLARKETQYF. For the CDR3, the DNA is TGTGCCAGCAGCTTAGCGCGGAAGGAGACCCAGTACTTC.

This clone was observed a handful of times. CDR3 sequence reads: CASSSRLRAGDTEAFF. CDR3 nucleotides: TGTGCCAGCAGTTCCCGCCTGCGAGCTGGAGACACTGAAGCTTTCTTT. The rearrangement links TRBV27 to TRBJ1-1; D gene unclear. V dropped 4 bases and J dropped 3 bases, with 18 bases sitting between them. This CDR3 is built from 16 residues. Germline CDR1 and CDR2: MNHEY and SMNVEV (reference sequence).

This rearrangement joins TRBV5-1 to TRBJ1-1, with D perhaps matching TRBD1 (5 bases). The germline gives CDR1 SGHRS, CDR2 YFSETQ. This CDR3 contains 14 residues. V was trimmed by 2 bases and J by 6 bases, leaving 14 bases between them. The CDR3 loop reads CASSLSAGGAEAFF. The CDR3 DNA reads TGCGCCAGCAGCTTATCAGCCGGGGGGGCTGAAGCTTTCTTT.

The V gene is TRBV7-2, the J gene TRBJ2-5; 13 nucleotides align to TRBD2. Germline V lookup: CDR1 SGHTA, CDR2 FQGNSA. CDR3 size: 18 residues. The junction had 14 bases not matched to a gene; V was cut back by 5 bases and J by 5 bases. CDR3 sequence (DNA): TGTGCCAGCAGCCTCGGACTAGCGGGGGCCGGGGCGTGGGAGACCCAGTACTTC. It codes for CASSLGLAGAGAWETQYF.

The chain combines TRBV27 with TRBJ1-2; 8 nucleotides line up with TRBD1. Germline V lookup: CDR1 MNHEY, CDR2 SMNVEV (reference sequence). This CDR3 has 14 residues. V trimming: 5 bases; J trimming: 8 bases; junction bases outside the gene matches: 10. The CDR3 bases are TGTGCCAGCAGTCGCAGGACAGGGAGTCGGGGCTACACCTTC. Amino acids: CASSRRTGSRGYTF.

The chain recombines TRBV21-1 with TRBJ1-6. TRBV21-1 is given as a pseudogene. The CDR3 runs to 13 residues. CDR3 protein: CASSTGRRPPLHF. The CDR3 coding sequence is TGTGCCAGCAGCACGGGTAGGAGACCACCCCTCCACTTT.

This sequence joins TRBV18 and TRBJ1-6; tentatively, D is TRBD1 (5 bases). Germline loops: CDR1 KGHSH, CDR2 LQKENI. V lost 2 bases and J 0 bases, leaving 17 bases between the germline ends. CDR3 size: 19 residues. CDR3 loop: CASSPYSGTGSSYNSPLHF. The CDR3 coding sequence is TGTGCCAGCTCACCATACAGCGGGACGGGGAGCTCCTATAATTCACCCCTCCACTTT.

The CDR3 bases are TGTGCCATCAGTGGGGGCCCATACGAGCAGTACTTC. Protein sequence: CAISGGPYEQYF. This chain links TRBV10-3 with TRBJ2-7, with D perhaps TRBD1 (5 bases). The CDR3 is made up of 12 amino acids. Germline lookup yields CDR1 ENHRY and CDR2 SYGVKD. V lost 4 bases, J lost 4 bases, and 8 bases lay in between.

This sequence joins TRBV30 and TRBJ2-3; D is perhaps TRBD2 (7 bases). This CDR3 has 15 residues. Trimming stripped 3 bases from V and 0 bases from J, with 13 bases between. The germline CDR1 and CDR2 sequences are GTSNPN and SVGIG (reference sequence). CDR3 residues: CAWRKRGGSTDTQYF. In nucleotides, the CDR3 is TGTGCCTGGAGGAAGAGGGGGGGGAGCACAGATACGCAGTATTTT.

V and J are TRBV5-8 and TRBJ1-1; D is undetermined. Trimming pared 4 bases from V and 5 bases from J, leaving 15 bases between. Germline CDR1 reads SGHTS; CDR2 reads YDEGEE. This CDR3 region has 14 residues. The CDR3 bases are TGTGCCAGCAGCCCCCCCGCCGTGCGGACTGAAGCTTTCTTT. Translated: CASSPPAVRTEAFF. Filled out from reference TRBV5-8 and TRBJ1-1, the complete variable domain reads EAGVTQSPTHLIKTRGQQATLRCSPISGHTSVYWYQQALGLGLQFLLWYDEGEERNRGNFPPRFSGRQFPNYSSELNVNALELEDSALYLCASSPPAVRTEAFFGQGTRLTVV.

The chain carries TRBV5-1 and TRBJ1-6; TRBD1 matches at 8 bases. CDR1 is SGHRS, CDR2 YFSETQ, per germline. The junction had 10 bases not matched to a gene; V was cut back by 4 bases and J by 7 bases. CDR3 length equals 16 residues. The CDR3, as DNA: TGCGCCAGCAGCCCTTGGCAGGGGGCATCGAATTCACCCCTCCACTTT. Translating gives CASSPWQGASNSPLHF.

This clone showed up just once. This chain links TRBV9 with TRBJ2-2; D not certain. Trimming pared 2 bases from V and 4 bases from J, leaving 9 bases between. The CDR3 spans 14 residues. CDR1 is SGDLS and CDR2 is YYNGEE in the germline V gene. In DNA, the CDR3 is TGTGCCAGCAGCGTTCGTGAGGCCACCGGGGAGCTGTTTTTT. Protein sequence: CASSVREATGELFF.

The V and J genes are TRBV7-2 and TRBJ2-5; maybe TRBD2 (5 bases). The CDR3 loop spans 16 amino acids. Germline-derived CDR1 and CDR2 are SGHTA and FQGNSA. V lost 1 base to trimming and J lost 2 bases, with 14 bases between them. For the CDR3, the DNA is TGTGCCAGCAGCTTAGGTCCGGGGTGGGCGCAAGAGACCCAGTACTTC. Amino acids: CASSLGPGWAQETQYF.

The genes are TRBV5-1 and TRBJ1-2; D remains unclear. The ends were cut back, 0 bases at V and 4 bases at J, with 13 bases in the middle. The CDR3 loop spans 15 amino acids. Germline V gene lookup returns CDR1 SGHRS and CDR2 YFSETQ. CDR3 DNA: TGCGCCAGCAGCTTGGGCGGCGGCGGTTTCTATGGCTACACCTTC. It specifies CASSLGGGGFYGYTF.

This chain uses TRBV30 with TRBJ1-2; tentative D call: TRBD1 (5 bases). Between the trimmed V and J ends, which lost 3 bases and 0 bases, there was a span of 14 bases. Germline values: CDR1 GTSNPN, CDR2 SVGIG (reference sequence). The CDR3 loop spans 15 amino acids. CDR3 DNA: TGTGCCTGGAGGGAGGGACTAGATACTAACTATGGCTACACCTTC. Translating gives CAWREGLDTNYGYTF.

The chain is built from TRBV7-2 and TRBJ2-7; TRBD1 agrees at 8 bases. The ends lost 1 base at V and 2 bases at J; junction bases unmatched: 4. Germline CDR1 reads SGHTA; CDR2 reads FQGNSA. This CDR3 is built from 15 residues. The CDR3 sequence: CASSLVGRGPYEQYF. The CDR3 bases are TGTGCCAGCAGCTTAGTTGGCAGGGGGCCCTACGAGCAGTACTTC.

This CDR3 is CASSLYGGSNEKLFF. For the CDR3, the DNA is TGTGCCAGCAGTTTATACGGCGGAAGTAATGAAAAACTGTTTTTT. The chain links TRBV27 to TRBJ1-4; D gene unclear. The germline gives CDR1 MNHEY, CDR2 SMNVEV (reference sequence). This CDR3 contains 15 residues. V lost 1 base, J lost 4 bases, and 10 bases lay in between.

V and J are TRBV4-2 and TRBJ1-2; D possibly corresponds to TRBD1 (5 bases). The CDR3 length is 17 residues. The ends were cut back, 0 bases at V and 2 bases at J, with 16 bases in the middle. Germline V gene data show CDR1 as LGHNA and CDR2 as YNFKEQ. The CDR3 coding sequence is TGTGCCAGCAGCCAAGATCCAGGCGGGGGTAGGAACTATGGCTACACCTTC. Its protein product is CASSQDPGGGRNYGYTF.